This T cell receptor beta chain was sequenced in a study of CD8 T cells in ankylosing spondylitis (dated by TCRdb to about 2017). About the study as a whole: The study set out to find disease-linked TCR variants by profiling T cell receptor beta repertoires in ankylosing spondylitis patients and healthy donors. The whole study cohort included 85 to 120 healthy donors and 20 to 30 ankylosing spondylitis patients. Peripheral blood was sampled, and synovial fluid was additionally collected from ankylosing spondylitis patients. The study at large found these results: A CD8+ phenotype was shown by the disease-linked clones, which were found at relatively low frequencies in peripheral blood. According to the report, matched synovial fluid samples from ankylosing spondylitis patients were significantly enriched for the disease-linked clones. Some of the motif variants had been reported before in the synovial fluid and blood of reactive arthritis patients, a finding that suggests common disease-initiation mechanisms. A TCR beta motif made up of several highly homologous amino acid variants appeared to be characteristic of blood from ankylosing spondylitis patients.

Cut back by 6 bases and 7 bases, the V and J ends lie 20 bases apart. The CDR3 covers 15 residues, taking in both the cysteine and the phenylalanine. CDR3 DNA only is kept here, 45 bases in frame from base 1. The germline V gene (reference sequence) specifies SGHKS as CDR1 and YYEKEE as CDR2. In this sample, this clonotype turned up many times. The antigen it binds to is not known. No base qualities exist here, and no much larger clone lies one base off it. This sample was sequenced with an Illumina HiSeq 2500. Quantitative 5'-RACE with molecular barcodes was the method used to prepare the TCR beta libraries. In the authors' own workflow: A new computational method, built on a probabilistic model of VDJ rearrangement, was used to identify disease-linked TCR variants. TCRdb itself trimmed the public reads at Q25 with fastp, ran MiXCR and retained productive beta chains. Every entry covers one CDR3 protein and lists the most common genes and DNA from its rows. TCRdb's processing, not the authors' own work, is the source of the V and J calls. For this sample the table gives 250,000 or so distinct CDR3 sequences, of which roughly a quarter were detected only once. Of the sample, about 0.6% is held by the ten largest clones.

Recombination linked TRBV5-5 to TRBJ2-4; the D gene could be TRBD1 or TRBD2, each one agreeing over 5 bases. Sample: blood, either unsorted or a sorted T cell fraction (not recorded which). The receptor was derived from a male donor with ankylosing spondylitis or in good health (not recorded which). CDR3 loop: CASNPRGRGLNIQYF. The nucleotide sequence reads TGTGCCAGCAACCCAAGGGGTCGGGGTTTGAACATTCAGTACTTC.